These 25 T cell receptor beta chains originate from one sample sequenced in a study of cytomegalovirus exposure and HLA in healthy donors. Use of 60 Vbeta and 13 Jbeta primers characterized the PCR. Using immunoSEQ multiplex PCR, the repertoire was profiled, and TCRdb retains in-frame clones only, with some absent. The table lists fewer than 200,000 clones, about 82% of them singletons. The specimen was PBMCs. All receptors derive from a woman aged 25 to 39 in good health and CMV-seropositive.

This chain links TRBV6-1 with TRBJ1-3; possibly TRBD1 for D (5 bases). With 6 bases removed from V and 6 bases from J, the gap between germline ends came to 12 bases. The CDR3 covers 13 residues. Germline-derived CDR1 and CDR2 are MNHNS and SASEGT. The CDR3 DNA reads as TGTGCCAGCAGCCCACGGGGGGTAAACACCATATATTTT. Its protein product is CASSPRGVNTIYF.

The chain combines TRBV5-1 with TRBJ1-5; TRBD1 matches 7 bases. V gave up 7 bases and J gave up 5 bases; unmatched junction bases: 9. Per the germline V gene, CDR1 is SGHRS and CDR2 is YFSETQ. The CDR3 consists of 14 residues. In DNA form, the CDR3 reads TGCGCCAGCGGCGTTACAGGGGAGGATCAGCCCCAGCATTTT. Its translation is CASGVTGEDQPQHF.

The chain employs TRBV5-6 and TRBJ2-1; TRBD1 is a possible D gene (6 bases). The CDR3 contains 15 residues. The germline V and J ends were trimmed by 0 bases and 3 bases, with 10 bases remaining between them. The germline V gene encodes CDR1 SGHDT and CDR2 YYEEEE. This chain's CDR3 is CASSLVAGDYNEQFF. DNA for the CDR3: TGTGCCAGCAGCTTGGTGGCAGGGGACTACAATGAGCAGTTCTTC. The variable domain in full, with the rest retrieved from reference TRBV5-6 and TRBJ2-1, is DAGVTQSPTHLIKTRGQQVTLRCSPKSGHDTVSWYQQALGQGPQFIFQYYEEEERQRGNFPDRFSGHQFPNYSSELNVNALLLGDSALYLCASSLVAGDYNEQFFGPGTRLTVL.

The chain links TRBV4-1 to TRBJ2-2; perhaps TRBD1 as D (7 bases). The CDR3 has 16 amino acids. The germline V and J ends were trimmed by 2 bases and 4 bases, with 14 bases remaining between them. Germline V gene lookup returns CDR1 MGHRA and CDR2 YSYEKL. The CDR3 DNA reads TGCGCCAGCAGCCAACGGGGGAGGACAGGCACCGGGGAGCTGTTTTTT. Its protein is CASSQRGRTGTGELFF.

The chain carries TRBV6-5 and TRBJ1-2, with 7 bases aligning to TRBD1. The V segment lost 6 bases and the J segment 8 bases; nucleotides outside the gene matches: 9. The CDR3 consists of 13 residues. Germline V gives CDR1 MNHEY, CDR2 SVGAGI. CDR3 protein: CASSPGTVGGYTF. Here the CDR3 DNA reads TGTGCCAGCAGCCCCGGGACAGTTGGGGGCTACACCTTC.

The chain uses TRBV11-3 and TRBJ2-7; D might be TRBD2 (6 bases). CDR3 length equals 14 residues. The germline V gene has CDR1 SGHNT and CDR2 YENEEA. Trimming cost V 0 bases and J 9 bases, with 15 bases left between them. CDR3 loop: CASSLDGTDHGQYF. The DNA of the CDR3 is TGTGCCAGCAGCTTAGATGGGACTGACCATGGGCAGTACTTC.

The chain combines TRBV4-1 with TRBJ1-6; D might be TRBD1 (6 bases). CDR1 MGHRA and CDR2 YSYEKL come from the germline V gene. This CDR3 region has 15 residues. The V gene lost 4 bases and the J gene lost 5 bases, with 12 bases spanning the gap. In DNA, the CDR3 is TGCGCCAGCAGCCTCCGACAGGTGGATAATTCACCCCTCCACTTT. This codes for CASSLRQVDNSPLHF.

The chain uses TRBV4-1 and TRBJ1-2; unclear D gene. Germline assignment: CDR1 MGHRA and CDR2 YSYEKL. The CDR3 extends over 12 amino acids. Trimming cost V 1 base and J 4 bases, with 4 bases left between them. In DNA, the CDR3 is TGCGCCAGCAGCCAAGCTCCCTATGGCTACACCTTC. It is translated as CASSQAPYGYTF.

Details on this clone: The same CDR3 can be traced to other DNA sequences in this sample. The CDR3 protein is CASSSPGTGSYEQYF. In DNA, the CDR3 is TGTGCCAGCAGCTCTCCCGGGACAGGGAGCTACGAGCAGTACTTC. The gene calls are TRBV5-4 and TRBJ2-7, with TRBD1 matching 9 bases. The CDR3 consists of 15 residues. The germline V gene encodes CDR1 SGHNT and CDR2 YYREEE (reference sequence). After removal of 3 bases from V and 3 bases from J, the junction contained 7 bases not matched to a gene.

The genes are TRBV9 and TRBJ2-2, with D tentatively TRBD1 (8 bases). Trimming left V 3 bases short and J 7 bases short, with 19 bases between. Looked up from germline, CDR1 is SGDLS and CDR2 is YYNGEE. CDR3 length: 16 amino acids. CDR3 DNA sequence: TGTGCCAGCAGCGCTTCACAGGGGGGGGTGGACGGGGAGCTGTTTTTT. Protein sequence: CASSASQGGVDGELFF.

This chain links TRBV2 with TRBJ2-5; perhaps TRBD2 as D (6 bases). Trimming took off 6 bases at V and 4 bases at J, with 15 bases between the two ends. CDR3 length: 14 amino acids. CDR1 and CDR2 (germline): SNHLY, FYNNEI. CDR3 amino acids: CASRRDSPGETQYF. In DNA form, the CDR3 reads TGTGCCAGCAGAAGGGACTCACCGGGAGAGACCCAGTACTTC.

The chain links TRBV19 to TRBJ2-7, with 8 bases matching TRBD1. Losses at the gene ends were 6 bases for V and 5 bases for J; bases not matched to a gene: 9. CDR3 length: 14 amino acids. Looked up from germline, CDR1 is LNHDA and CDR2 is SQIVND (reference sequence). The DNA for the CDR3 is TGTGCCAGTAGCCCCGGGACAGGCATTAACGAGCAGTACTTC. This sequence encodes CASSPGTGINEQYF.

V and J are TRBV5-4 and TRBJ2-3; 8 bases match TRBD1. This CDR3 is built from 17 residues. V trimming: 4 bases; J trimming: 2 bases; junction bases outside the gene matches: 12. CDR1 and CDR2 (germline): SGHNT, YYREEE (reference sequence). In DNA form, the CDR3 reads TGTGCCAGCAGCCCTAGAACCGGGACAGGCATCACAGATACGCAGTATTTT. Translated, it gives CASSPRTGTGITDTQYF.

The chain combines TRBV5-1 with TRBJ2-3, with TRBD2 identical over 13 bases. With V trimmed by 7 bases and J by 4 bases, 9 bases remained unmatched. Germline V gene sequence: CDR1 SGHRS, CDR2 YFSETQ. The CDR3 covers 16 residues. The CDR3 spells CASRILAGGPADTQYF. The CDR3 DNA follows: TGCGCCAGCCGGATACTAGCGGGGGGGCCGGCAGATACGCAGTATTTT.

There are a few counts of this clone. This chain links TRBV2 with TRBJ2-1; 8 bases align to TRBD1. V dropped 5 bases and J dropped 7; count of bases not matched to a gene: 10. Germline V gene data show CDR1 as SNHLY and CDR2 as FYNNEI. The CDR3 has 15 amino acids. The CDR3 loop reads CASSTTGQGGNEQFF. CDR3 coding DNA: TGTGCCAGCAGTACAACAGGACAGGGTGGAAATGAGCAGTTCTTC.

The CDR3 region has the DNA TGTGCCAGCATTACTCCTGGACAGGTTTATGGCTACACCTTC. It translates to CASITPGQVYGYTF. The chain recombines TRBV28 with TRBJ1-2; 7 bases are a match to TRBD1. After removal of 7 bases from V and 5 bases from J, the junction contained 10 bases not matched to a gene. The length of the CDR3 is 14 residues. Germline CDR1 is MDHEN and CDR2 is SYDVKM.

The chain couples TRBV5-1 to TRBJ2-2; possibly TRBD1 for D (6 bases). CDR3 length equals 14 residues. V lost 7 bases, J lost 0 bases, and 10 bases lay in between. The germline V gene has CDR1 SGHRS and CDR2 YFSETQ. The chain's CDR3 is CASRGQPNTGELFF. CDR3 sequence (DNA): TGCGCCAGCCGGGGACAACCGAACACCGGGGAGCTGTTTTTT.

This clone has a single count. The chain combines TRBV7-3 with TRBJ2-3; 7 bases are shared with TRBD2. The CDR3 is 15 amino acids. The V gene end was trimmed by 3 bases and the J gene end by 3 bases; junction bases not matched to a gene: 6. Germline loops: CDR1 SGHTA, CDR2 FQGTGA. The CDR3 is CASSFGAGLTDTQYF. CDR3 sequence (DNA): TGTGCCAGCAGCTTCGGAGCGGGGCTGACAGATACGCAGTATTTT. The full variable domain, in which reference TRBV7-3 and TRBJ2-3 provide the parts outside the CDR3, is GAGVSQTPSNKVTEKGKYVELRCDPISGHTALYWYRQSLGQGPEFLIYFQGTGAADDSGLPNDRFFAVRPEGSVSTLKIQRTERGDSAVYLCASSFGAGLTDTQYFGPGTRLTVL.

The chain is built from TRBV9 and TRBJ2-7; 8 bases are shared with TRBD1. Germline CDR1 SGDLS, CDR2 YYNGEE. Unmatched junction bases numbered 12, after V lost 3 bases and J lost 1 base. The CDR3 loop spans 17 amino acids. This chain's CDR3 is CASSASTGGSFSYEQYF. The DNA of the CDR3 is TGTGCCAGCAGCGCTAGTACAGGGGGGAGTTTTTCCTACGAGCAGTACTTC.

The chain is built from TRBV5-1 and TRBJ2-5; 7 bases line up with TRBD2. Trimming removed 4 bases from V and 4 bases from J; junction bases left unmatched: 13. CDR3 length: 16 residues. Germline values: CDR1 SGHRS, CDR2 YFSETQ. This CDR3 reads CASSHIPGGNAETQYF. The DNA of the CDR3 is TGCGCCAGCAGCCACATACCGGGGGGAAATGCAGAGACCCAGTACTTC.

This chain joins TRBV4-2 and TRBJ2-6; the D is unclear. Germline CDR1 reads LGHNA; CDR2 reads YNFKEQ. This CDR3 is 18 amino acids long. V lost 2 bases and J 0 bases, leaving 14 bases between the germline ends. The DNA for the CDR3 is TGTGCCAGCAGCCAACGCGTCAGACACCTCTCTGGGGCCAACGTCCTGACTTTC. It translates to CASSQRVRHLSGANVLTF.

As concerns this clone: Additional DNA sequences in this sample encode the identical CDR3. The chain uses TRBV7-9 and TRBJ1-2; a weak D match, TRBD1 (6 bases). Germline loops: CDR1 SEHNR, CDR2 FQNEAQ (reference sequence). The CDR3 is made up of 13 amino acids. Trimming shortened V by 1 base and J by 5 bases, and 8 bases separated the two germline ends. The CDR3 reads CASSLGQGYGYTF. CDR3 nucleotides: TGTGCCAGCAGCTTAGGGCAGGGGTATGGCTACACCTTC.

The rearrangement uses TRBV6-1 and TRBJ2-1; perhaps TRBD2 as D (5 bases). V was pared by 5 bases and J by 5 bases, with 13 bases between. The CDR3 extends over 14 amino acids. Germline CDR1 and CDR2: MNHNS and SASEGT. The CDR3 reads CASSLHLGDNEQFF. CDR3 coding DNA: TGTGCCAGCAGTTTACACCTCGGGGACAATGAGCAGTTCTTC.

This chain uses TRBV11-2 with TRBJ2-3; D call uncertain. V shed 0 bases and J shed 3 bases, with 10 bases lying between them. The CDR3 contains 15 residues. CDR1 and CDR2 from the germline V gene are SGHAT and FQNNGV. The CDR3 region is CASSLEYQITDTQYF. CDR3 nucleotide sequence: TGTGCCAGCAGCTTAGAGTACCAGATAACAGATACGCAGTATTTT.

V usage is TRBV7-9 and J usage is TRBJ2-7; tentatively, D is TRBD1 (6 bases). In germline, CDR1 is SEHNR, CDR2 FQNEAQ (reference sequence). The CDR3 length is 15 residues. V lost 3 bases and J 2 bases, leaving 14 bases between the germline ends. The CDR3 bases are TGTGCCAGCAGCTTCGCCGGGACAAATCCCTACGAGCAGTACTTC. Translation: CASSFAGTNPYEQYF.